Each of the 32 T cell receptor beta chains below was sequenced from the same sample in a study of blood T cell repertoires in COVID-19. Libraries were prepared by immunoSEQ multiplex PCR; TCRdb keeps only in-frame clonotypes and omits some of them. Of some 110,000 clones listed, about 85% are singletons. The sequenced material came from peripheral blood. Every receptor here comes from a human donor in a cohort sampled during active COVID-19.

V is TRBV6-5 and J is TRBJ1-5, with a weak D call TRBD1 (6 bases). With 4 bases removed from V and 6 bases from J, the gap between germline ends came to 19 bases. CDR1 and CDR2 from the germline V gene are MNHEY and SVGAGI. The length of the CDR3 is 16 residues. CDR3 region: CASSSHRVGWSQPQHF. The CDR3 DNA is TGTGCCAGCAGTTCACACAGGGTTGGGTGGAGTCAGCCCCAGCATTTT.

The rearrangement joins TRBV30 to TRBJ2-4; the D is unclear. This CDR3 is 13 amino acids long. The V gene lost 1 base and the J gene lost 1 base, with 5 bases spanning the gap. Germline assignment: CDR1 GTSNPN and CDR2 SVGIG (reference sequence). CDR3 DNA sequence: TGTGCCTGGAGTGACTACGCCAAAAACATTCAGTACTTC. Protein sequence: CAWSDYAKNIQYF.

The V and J genes are TRBV18 and TRBJ1-4, with 11 bases that match TRBD1. This CDR3 is 15 amino acids long. The ends lost 4 bases at V and 6 bases at J; junction bases unmatched: 4. Germline CDR1 reads KGHSH; CDR2 reads LQKENI. As DNA, the CDR3 is TGTGCCAGCTCACTATTGGGACAGGGGGATGAAAAACTGTTTTTT. This translates into CASSLLGQGDEKLFF.

This clone was detected only a few times. The chain joins TRBV7-8 to TRBJ2-1, with D possibly being TRBD1 (5 bases). Germline CDR1 SGHVS, CDR2 FQNEAQ. This CDR3 has 13 amino acids. Trimming pared 10 bases from V and 7 bases from J, leaving 17 bases between. CDR3 coding DNA: TGTGCCACCCTGACCAGGGAACCAAATGAGCAGTTCTTC. Translation gives CATLTREPNEQFF.

The CDR3 bases are TGTGCCAGCAGTGACGGGGCCCACTATGGCTACACCTTC. The encoded protein is CASSDGAHYGYTF. The V and J genes are TRBV6-4 and TRBJ1-2; D might be TRBD1 (5 bases). Looked up from germline, CDR1 is MRHNA and CDR2 is SNTAGT. V lost 2 bases to trimming and J lost 3 bases, with 7 bases between them. The CDR3 length is 13 residues.

The chain joins TRBV7-9 to TRBJ2-5; tentative D call: TRBD1 (6 bases). The CDR3 runs to 15 residues. Germline V gene sequence: CDR1 SEHNR, CDR2 FQNEAQ (reference sequence). Trimming shortened V by 3 bases and J by 5 bases, and 16 bases separated the two germline ends. CDR3: CASSFSRGQRETQYF. The CDR3 DNA sequence: TGTGCCAGCAGCTTCTCCAGGGGTCAGAGGGAGACCCAGTACTTC.

This clone was seen once. J is TRBJ2-5 and V is TRBV6-6, with 10 bases aligning to TRBD1. The CDR3 has 15 amino acids. With V trimmed by 4 bases and J by 5 bases, 7 bases remained unmatched. In germline, CDR1 is MNHNY, CDR2 SVGAGI (reference sequence). This chain's CDR3 is CASSWGDRGGETQYF. Written as DNA, the CDR3 is TGTGCCAGCAGTTGGGGGGACAGGGGTGGGGAGACCCAGTACTTC.

The J gene is TRBJ2-1, the V gene TRBV11-2; possibly TRBD2 for D (6 bases). Trimming pared 3 bases from V and 0 bases from J, leaving 18 bases between. Germline V gives CDR1 SGHAT, CDR2 FQNNGV. This CDR3 contains 18 residues. The CDR3 DNA reads TGTGCCAGCAGCTTTGGGTTGGGAGGACTTAGCTCCTACAATGAGCAGTTCTTC. Its translation is CASSFGLGGLSSYNEQFF.

This rearrangement joins TRBV29-1 to TRBJ1-2, with 7 bases that match TRBD1. The CDR3 spans 16 residues. J was trimmed by 5 bases and V by 5 bases; bases with no gene match: 17. Germline CDR1 SQVTM, CDR2 ANQGSEA. The CDR3 here is CSVNPKGGQAKYGYTF. The DNA for the CDR3 is TGCAGCGTTAACCCCAAAGGCGGACAGGCGAAATATGGCTACACCTTC.

This chain links TRBV7-2 with TRBJ2-7; TRBD1 matches 7 bases. V dropped 1 base and J dropped 0; count of bases not matched to a gene: 6. Germline loops: CDR1 SGHTA, CDR2 FQGNSA. This CDR3 region has 16 residues. CDR3 nucleotide sequence: TGTGCCAGCAGCTTAGTGGTCGGACAGGCCTCCTACGAGCAGTACTTC. Translating it yields CASSLVVGQASYEQYF.

J is TRBJ1-1 and V is TRBV5-1; 7 bases match TRBD1. This CDR3 comprises 16 residues. With V trimmed by 0 bases and J by 0 bases, 5 bases remained unmatched. In germline, CDR1 is SGHRS, CDR2 YFSETQ. DNA for the CDR3: TGCGCCAGCAGCTTGGCGTCAGGGGGTATGAACACTGAAGCTTTCTTT. Protein product: CASSLASGGMNTEAFF.

The CDR3 is CASSFKTDWTNTGELFF. In nucleotides, the CDR3 is TGTGCCAGCAGCTTTAAGACGGACTGGACGAACACCGGGGAGCTGTTTTTT. The chain combines TRBV7-9 with TRBJ2-2, with D possibly TRBD2 on 5 matching bases. Trimming left V 3 bases short and J 0 bases short, with 14 bases between. CDR1 SEHNR and CDR2 FQNEAQ come from the germline V gene (reference sequence). The CDR3 has 17 residues.

The gene calls are TRBV27 and TRBJ2-3, with no clear D. The CDR3 extends over 16 amino acids. The V end lost 0 bases, the J end lost 0 bases, and 10 bases lay between the germline ends. Germline CDR1 and CDR2: MNHEY and SMNVEV (reference sequence). In DNA form, the CDR3 reads TGTGCCAGCAGTTTATCGGCCAGGCCTAGCACAGATACGCAGTATTTT. This sequence encodes CASSLSARPSTDTQYF.

The chain is built from TRBV2 and TRBJ1-1; TRBD1 aligns across 10 bases. V lost 10 bases, J lost 4 bases, and 6 bases stayed unmatched. The CDR3 spans 13 residues. In germline, CDR1 is SNHLY, CDR2 FYNNEI. The CDR3 coding sequence is TGTGCCACTAACGGACAGGGGGTCACTGAAGCTTTCTTT. Protein product: CATNGQGVTEAFF.

The chain uses TRBV7-3 and TRBJ1-2; D may be TRBD1 (6 bases). The CDR3 sequence is 15 residues long. Germline CDR1 SGHTA, CDR2 FQGTGA. V was cut by 4 bases and J by 8 bases, with 20 bases left in between. The CDR3 nucleotides are TGTGCCAGCAGCTCCGGAGGGGGAGGGCCTACGGGCTACACCTTC. This encodes CASSSGGGGPTGYTF.

The chain carries TRBV5-6 and TRBJ1-2, with 9 bases fitting TRBD1. The length of the CDR3 is 14 residues. V shed 4 bases and J 0 bases; nucleotides not matched to a gene: 1. Per germline, CDR1 SGHDT and CDR2 YYEEEE. CDR3 sequence reads: CASSRQGANYGYTF. Here the CDR3 DNA reads TGTGCCAGCAGCAGACAGGGGGCTAACTATGGCTACACCTTC.

The rearrangement links TRBV12-5 to TRBJ2-7; 7 bases are a match to TRBD2. J was trimmed by 0 bases and V by 7 bases; bases with no gene match: 9. Germline assignment: CDR1 LGHNT and CDR2 FRNRAP. This CDR3 is built from 15 residues. The CDR3: CASAPGGLSSYEQYF. The CDR3, as DNA: TGTGCTAGTGCTCCCGGGGGGTTGAGCTCCTACGAGCAGTACTTC.

CDR3 amino acids: CASSLGQLETQYF. The CDR3 region has the DNA TGCGCCAGCAGCTTGGGTCAGTTAGAGACCCAGTACTTC. The chain combines TRBV5-1 with TRBJ2-5; D remains unclear. V lost 0 bases to trimming and J lost 4 bases, with 7 bases between them. In germline, CDR1 is SGHRS, CDR2 YFSETQ. This CDR3 is built from 13 residues.

This clone was observed a single time. The V gene is TRBV5-5, the J gene TRBJ1-3; no reliable D call. Germline V CDR1 and CDR2: SGHKS, YYEKEE (reference sequence). Trimming cost V 3 bases and J 0 bases, with 13 bases left between them. The CDR3 sequence is 16 residues long. The CDR3 is CASSWGDYSSGNTIYF. The CDR3 DNA reads as TGTGCCAGCAGCTGGGGTGACTATTCCTCTGGAAACACCATATATTTT.

The chain uses TRBV5-1 and TRBJ1-5; 8 nucleotides align to TRBD1. V gave up 4 bases and J gave up 5 bases; unmatched junction bases: 5. The CDR3 runs 14 residues. Germline loops: CDR1 SGHRS, CDR2 YFSETQ. This CDR3 reads CASSLGQGDQPQHF. CDR3 nucleotides: TGCGCCAGCAGCCTCGGACAGGGCGATCAGCCCCAGCATTTT.

The chain is built from TRBV11-2 and TRBJ2-7, with 10 nucleotides matching TRBD2. The CDR3 spans 15 residues. The germline CDR1 and CDR2 sequences are SGHAT and FQNNGV. The V gene end was trimmed by 3 bases and the J gene end by 4 bases; junction bases not matched to a gene: 6. The CDR3: CASSFQAGGPYEQYF. The CDR3 DNA is TGTGCCAGCAGCTTTCAAGCGGGAGGGCCATACGAGCAGTACTTC. Based on the CDR3 plus reference TRBV11-2 and TRBJ2-7, the full variable domain is EAGVAQSPRYKIIEKRQSVAFWCNPISGHATLYWYQQILGQGPKLLIQFQNNGVVDDSQLPKDRFSAERLKGVDSTLKIQPAKLEDSAVYLCASSFQAGGPYEQYFGPGTRLTVT.

The rearrangement links TRBV28 to TRBJ2-4; 7 positions match TRBD2. Germline-derived CDR1 and CDR2 are MDHEN and SYDVKM. The CDR3 covers 16 residues. With V trimmed by 7 bases and J by 2 bases, 11 bases remained unmatched. In DNA form, the CDR3 reads TGTGCCAGCACTCCCCCAGGCGGGAGAACCAAAAACATTCAGTACTTC. Its translation is CASTPPGGRTKNIQYF.

The chain couples TRBV5-1 to TRBJ1-1; D unresolved. Trimming left V 0 bases short and J 6 bases short, with 12 bases between. The CDR3 spans 14 residues. Germline lookup yields CDR1 SGHRS and CDR2 YFSETQ. This CDR3 reads CASSLVSDIPEAFF. The CDR3 region has the DNA TGCGCCAGCAGCTTGGTCAGCGATATCCCTGAAGCTTTCTTT.

V and J are TRBV9 and TRBJ2-1; TRBD1 might be the D (6 bases). The CDR3 runs 14 residues. Germline CDR1 SGDLS, CDR2 YYNGEE. With 3 bases removed from V and 7 bases from J, the gap between germline ends came to 14 bases. CDR3 region: CASSGQGIRNEQFF. The CDR3, as DNA: TGTGCCAGCAGCGGCCAGGGGATCCGGAATGAGCAGTTCTTC.

This sequence joins TRBV10-2 and TRBJ1-1; D gene unclear. CDR1 and CDR2 (germline): WSHSY, SAAADI. The CDR3 loop spans 14 amino acids. Trimming took 3 bases from V and 0 from J, leaving 8 bases between them. CDR3 amino acids: CASSDTAMNTEAFF. In nucleotides, the CDR3 is TGCGCCAGCAGTGATACCGCTATGAACACTGAAGCTTTCTTT.

CDR3 protein: CASSIQGSNQPQHF. The CDR3, as DNA: TGTGCCAGTAGTATACAGGGGAGCAATCAGCCCCAGCATTTT. The chain uses TRBV19 and TRBJ1-5, with D perhaps TRBD1 (6 bases). This CDR3 comprises 14 residues. Germline CDR1 reads LNHDA; CDR2 reads SQIVND (reference sequence). Deletions cut 2 bases from V and 1 base from J, with 6 bases between.

This chain uses TRBV12-5 with TRBJ2-7; perhaps TRBD2 as D (5 bases). This CDR3 has 16 residues. Germline V gene sequence: CDR1 LGHNT, CDR2 FRNRAP. Trimming removed 6 bases at V and 2 bases at J, with 20 bases between. The CDR3 reads CASGRERASITYEQYF. The CDR3 DNA follows: TGTGCTAGTGGCCGGGAAAGGGCTAGCATAACCTACGAGCAGTACTTC.

The chain couples TRBV10-3 to TRBJ1-1, with 7 bases matching TRBD1. The length of the CDR3 is 15 residues. Unmatched junction bases numbered 13, after V lost 6 bases and J lost 6 bases. Germline loops: CDR1 ENHRY, CDR2 SYGVKD. The CDR3 loop is CAISLDGQARSEAFF. The CDR3 DNA sequence: TGTGCCATCAGCCTAGACGGACAGGCGAGATCTGAAGCTTTCTTT.

The DNA for the CDR3 is TGCGCCAGCAGCCAATGGGGGGGCTCCTCCTACGAGCAGTACTTC. Protein product: CASSQWGGSSYEQYF. The rearrangement links TRBV4-1 to TRBJ2-7, with D perhaps TRBD2 (7 bases). Trimming shortened V by 2 bases and J by 0 bases, and 11 bases separated the two germline ends. Germline loops: CDR1 MGHRA, CDR2 YSYEKL. This CDR3 contains 15 residues.

This chain uses TRBV27 with TRBJ1-3, with D hard to call. Trimming took 5 bases from V and 4 from J, leaving 12 bases between them. Germline V gives CDR1 MNHEY, CDR2 SMNVEV (reference sequence). The CDR3 length is 14 residues. The CDR3 loop is CASSLNSRGNTIYF. In nucleotides, the CDR3 is TGTGCCAGCAGTCTTAATTCGAGGGGAAACACCATATATTTT.

CDR3 bases: TGTGCCAGCAGTTTCGTTTTCGGACAGGTTCGATACGAGCAGTACTTC. Residues: CASSFVFGQVRYEQYF. The V gene is TRBV5-5, the J gene TRBJ2-7, with 7 bases identical to TRBD1. The CDR3 length is 16 residues. The junction had 15 bases not matched to a gene; V was cut back by 5 bases and J by 4 bases. Germline CDR1 is SGHKS and CDR2 is YYEKEE (reference sequence).

The chain links TRBV5-1 to TRBJ2-7, with 10 bases identical to TRBD2. The CDR3 is 14 residues long. The germline V gene encodes CDR1 SGHRS and CDR2 YFSETQ. Germline trimming cut 0 bases from V and 7 bases from J; bases unmatched to any gene: 4. CDR3 region: CASSLVLAGREQYF. DNA for the CDR3: TGCGCCAGCAGCTTGGTACTAGCGGGGAGGGAGCAGTACTTC.